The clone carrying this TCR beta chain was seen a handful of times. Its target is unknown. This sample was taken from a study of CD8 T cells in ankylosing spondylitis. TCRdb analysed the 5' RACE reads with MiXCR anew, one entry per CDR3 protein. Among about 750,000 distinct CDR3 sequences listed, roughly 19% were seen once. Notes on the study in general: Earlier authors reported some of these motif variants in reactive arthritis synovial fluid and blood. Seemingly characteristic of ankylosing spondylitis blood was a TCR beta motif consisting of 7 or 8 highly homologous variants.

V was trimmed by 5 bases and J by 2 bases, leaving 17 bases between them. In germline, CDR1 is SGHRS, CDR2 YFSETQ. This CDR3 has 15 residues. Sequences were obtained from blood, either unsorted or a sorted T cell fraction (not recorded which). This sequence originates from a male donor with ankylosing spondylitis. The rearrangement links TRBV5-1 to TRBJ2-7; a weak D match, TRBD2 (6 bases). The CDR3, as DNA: TGCGCCAGCAGTCTGATAGCGGAACCGACCTACGAGCAGTACTTC. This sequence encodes CASSLIAEPTYEQYF.